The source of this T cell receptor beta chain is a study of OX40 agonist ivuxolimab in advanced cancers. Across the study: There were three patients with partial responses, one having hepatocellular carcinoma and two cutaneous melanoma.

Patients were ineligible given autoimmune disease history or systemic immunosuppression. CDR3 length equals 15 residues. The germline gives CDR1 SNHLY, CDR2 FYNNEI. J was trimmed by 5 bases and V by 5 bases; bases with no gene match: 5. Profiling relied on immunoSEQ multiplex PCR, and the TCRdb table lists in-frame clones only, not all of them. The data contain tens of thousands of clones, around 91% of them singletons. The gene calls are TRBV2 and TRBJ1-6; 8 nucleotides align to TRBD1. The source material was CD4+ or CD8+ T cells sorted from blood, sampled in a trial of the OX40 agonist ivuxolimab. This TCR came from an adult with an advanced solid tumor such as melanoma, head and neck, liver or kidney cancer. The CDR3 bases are TGTGCCAGCAGTCTCGGACAGGGACATAATTCACCCCTCCACTTT. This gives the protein CASSLGQGHNSPLHF.